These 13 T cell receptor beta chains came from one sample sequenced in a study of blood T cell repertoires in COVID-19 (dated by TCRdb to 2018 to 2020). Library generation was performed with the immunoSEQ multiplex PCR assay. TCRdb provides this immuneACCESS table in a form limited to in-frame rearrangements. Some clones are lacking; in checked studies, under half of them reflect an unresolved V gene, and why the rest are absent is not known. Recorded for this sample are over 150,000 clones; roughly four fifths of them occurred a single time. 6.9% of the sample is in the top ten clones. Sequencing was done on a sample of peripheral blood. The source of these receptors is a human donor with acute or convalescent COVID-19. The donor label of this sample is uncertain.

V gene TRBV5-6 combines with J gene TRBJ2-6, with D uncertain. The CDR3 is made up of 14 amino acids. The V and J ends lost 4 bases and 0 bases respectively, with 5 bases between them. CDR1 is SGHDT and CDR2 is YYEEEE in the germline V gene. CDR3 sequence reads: CASSKPSGANVLTF. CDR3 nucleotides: TGTGCCAGCAGCAAGCCCTCTGGGGCCAACGTCCTGACTTTC.

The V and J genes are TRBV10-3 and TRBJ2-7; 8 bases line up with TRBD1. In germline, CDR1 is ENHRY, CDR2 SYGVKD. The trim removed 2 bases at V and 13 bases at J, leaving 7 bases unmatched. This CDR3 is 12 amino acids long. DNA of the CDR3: TGTGCCATCAGTGAGGGGCAGGGGGCTCCTTACTTC. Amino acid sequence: CAISEGQGAPYF.

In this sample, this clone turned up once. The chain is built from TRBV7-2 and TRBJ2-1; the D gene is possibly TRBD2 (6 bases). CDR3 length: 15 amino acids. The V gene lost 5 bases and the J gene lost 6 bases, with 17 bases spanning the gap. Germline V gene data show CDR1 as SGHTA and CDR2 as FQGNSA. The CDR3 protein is CASSLDQRALNEQFF. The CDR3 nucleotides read TGTGCCAGCAGCCTGGACCAGCGGGCCCTCAATGAGCAGTTCTTC.

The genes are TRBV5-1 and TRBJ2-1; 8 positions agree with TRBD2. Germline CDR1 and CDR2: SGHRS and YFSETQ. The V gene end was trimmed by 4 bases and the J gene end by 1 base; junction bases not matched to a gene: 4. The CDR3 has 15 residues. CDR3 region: CASSPGLASYNEQFF. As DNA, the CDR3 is TGCGCCAGCAGCCCCGGACTAGCTTCCTACAATGAGCAGTTCTTC. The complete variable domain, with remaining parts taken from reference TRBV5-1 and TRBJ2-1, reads KAGVTQTPRYLIKTRGQQVTLSCSPISGHRSVSWYQQTPGQGLQFLFEYFSETQRNKGNFPGRFSGRQFSNSRSEMNVSTLELGDSALYLCASSPGLASYNEQFFGPGTRLTVL.

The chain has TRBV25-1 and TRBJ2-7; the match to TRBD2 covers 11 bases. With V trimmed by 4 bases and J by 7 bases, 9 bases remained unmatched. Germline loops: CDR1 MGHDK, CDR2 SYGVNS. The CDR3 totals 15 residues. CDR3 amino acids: CASSGPVLAGVEQYF. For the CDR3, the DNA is TGTGCCAGCAGTGGACCCGTACTAGCGGGAGTAGAGCAGTACTTC.

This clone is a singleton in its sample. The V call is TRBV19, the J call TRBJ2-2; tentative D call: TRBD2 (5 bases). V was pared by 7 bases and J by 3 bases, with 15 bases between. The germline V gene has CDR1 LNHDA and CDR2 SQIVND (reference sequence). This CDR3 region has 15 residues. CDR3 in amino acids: CASKARGRDTGELFF. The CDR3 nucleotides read TGTGCCAGTAAGGCTCGGGGAAGGGACACCGGGGAGCTGTTTTTT.

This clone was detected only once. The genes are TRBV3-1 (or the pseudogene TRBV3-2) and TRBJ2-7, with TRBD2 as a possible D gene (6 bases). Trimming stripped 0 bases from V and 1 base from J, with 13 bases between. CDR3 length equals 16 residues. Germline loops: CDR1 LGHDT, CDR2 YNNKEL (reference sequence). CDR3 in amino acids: CASSQDRWGESYEQYF. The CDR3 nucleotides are TGTGCCAGCAGCCAAGACAGGTGGGGGGAGTCCTACGAGCAGTACTTC.

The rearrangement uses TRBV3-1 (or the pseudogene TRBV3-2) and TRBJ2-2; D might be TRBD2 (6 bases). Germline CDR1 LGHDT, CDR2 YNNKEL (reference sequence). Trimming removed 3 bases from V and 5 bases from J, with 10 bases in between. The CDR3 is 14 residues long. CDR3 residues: CASSHERGTGELFF. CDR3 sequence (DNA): TGTGCCAGCAGCCACGAACGGGGGACCGGGGAGCTGTTTTTT.

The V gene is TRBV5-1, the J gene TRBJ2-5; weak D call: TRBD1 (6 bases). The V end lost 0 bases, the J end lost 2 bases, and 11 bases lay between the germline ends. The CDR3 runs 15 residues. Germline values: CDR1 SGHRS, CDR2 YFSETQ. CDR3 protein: CASSLVGTTQETQYF. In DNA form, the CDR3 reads TGCGCCAGCAGCTTGGTTGGGACAACTCAAGAGACCCAGTACTTC.

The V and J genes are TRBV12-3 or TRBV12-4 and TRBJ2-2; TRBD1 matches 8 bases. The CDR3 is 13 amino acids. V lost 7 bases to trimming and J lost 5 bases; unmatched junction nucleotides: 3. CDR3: CASTRGRTGELFF. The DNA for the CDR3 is TGTGCCAGCACCAGGGGGCGAACCGGGGAGCTGTTTTTT.

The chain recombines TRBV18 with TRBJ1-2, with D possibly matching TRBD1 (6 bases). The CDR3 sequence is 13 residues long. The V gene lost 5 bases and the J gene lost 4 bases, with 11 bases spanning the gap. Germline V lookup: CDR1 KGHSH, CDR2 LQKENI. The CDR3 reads CASSTTGSYGYTF. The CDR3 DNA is TGTGCCAGCTCAACTACAGGGTCCTATGGCTACACCTTC.

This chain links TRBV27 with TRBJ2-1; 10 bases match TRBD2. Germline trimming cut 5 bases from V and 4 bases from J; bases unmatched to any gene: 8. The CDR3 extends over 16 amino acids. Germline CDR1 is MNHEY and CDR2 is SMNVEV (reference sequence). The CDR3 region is CASSPAGGPSYNEQFF. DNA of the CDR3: TGTGCCAGCAGTCCAGCGGGAGGGCCGAGTTACAATGAGCAGTTCTTC.

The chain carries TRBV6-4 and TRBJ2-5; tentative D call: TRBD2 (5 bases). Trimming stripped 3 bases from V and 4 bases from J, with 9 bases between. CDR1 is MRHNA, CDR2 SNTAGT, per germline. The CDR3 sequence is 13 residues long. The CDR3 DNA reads TGTGCCAGCAGTGAAACTAGAGGAGAGACCCAGTACTTC. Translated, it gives CASSETRGETQYF.